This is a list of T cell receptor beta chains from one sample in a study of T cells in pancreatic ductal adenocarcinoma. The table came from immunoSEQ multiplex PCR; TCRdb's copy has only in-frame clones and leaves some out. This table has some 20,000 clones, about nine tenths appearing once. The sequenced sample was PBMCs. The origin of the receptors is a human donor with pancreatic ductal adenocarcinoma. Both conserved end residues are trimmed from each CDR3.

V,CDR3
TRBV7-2,ASSLVLAGGDEQY
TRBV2,ASRAWTVAKNIQY
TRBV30,AWSVAGTGGNSPLH
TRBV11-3,ASSLIRGETQY
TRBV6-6,ASRTDFYNEQF
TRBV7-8,ASSSTASSTDTQY
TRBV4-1,ASSPGDNQPQH
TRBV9,ASSARDSKTYEQY
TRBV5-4,ASSNPPGGGSGNTIY
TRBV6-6,ASSTGTGGRTDTQY
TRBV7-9,ASSLAGAAKNIQY
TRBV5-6,ASSLDGPGTDTQY
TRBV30,AWGSTSGAAQY
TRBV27,ASSFGSRVRRDEQY
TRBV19,ATSRMKTGELF
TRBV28,ASSSQGTSNTEAF
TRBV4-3,ASSQDFGQGMNSNQPQH
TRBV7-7,ASSPNIDRGRTGELF
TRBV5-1,ASSPTGANTEAF
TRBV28,ASTKTFSGAYSYEQY
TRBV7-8,ASSLELGQGGNTIY
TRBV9,ASSAGLAGGLSTDTQY
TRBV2,ASSTGGGSNQPQH
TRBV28,ASSHKVGRANAYNSPLH
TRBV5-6,ASSPTGGYHYNEQF
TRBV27,ASRRQGEGYGYT
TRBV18,ASSPPGRGAF
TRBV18,ASSPSTSRTPGNTIY
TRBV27,ASSLRLAGRSGELF
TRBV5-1,ASSLAQGNEQY